This T cell receptor beta chain appears in the sequencing data of a study of blood T cell repertoires in COVID-19. Produced via immunoSEQ multiplex PCR; TCRdb's table is partial and in-frame only. The data hold around 140,000 clones, with about nine tenths observed a single time. Trimming took off 2 bases at V and 1 base at J, with 8 bases between the two ends. The CDR3 is 14 residues long. From germline, CDR1 is MNHEY and CDR2 SVGAGI. The chain is built from TRBV6-5 and TRBJ2-5, with D possibly being TRBD1 (5 bases). This receptor was obtained from a human donor in a cohort sampled during active COVID-19. The sequencing input was peripheral blood. The DNA of the CDR3 is TGTGCCAGCAGTTACACCAGGGTCCAAGAGACCCAGTACTTC. Its translation: CASSYTRVQETQYF.